This T cell receptor (beta chain) originates from a study of blood T cells in healthy people across ages (dated by TCRdb to 2014 to 2015). Study-wide context: In model experiments, template switching captured about one uniquely barcoded TCR beta cDNA molecule for every two T cells. Using deep sequencing normalized with unique cDNA molecular identifiers, the study measured how TCR beta repertoire diversity changes with age. The donors were divided into four age groups: young (average roughly 17 years), middle-aged (around 41), aged (approximately 62) and long-lived (more than 75). To avoid experimental bias, donors of different ages were spread randomly across the sequencing lanes. Using the same blood draw, the study looked at two additional independent replicas of 1 million unique cDNA reads for two donors, one aged 18 to 30 and the other aged 80 or older. Results the study describes overall, beyond this receptor: Since profiling was done on bulk unsorted PBMCs, naive and antigen-experienced compartments could not be conclusively compared. Estimates of total diversity based on one million sequenced T cells were regarded as lower bounds and as underestimates. There was a strong correlation between observed TCR beta diversity and the percentage of naive T cells measured by flow cytometry. The CMV infection status of donors was not known, potentially confounding age-related changes in expanded clonotypes. The long-lived group showed more naive CD4+ T cells, fewer expanded clones and increased TCR diversity than the aged group, suggesting age selection. Observed TCR beta diversity per million T cells fell roughly linearly with age, and a significant reduction was already apparent by age about 38.

The donors were 40 or so Caucasian individuals from Russia, aged 6 to 90 years, who were systemically healthy. Around 9.9 milliliters of peripheral blood were collected from each donor into EDTA-treated Vacutainer tubes. Ficoll-Paque density-gradient centrifugation was used to isolate PBMCs, with at least 6.5 million obtained per sample. Total RNA was extracted from PBMCs with Trizol reagent, with at least 6 micrograms obtained per sample. For every donor, an aliquot of PBMCs went through flow cytometry to measure the percentages of naive CD45RAhigh/CD27high T cells. The protocol used for the library was 5' RACE. TCRdb lists the instrument as Illumina HiSeq 2500. A second PCR of about 7 to 12 cycles was run with a J-beta primer mix and a sample-barcoded 5' primer. A template-switch 5' adaptor carrying 12 random nucleotides introduced a unique molecular identifier onto each TCR beta cDNA molecule. At least 2.5 million CDR3-containing paired-end reads were obtained from each sample. All of the RNA was converted into first-strand cDNA using the Mint cDNA synthesis kit, with a TRBC-specific oligonucleotide serving as the primer. Following uracil-DNA glycosylase treatment, a first 18-cycle PCR with universal primers M1SS and BC2_uni_R was performed on all cDNA. The published analysis was carried out like this. Normalization of each sample was performed by random selection of 1 million high-quality reads, each carrying a distinct molecular identifier. Reads sharing molecular identifiers were discarded rather than binned into consensus sequences. MiTCR, run with a Q25 quality threshold and the strictest error-elimination algorithm, handled CDR3 identification, clonotype clustering and error correction. Lower-bound total TCR beta diversity was estimated with a nonparametric unseen species model using Euler transformation. TCRdb reprocessing: public reads trimmed at Q25 with fastp, clones called with MiXCR, in-frame beta chains kept. Every entry covers one CDR3 protein and lists the most common genes and DNA from its rows. The authors' filters were not applied to this entry. In all, the sample holds more than 500,000 distinct CDR3 sequences, and 27% of those were seen once. The ten largest make up about 18% of the sample.

From its cysteine to its phenylalanine, the CDR3 spans 11 amino acids. Only the CDR3 part of the read is kept: 33 bases, read in frame from the first base. V is clipped by 7 bases and J by 4 bases, and the sequence between their germline boundaries is 8 bases long. CDR1 SGDLS and CDR2 YYNGEE were looked up in the germline V gene. Regarding this clonotype: Its antigen is still unknown. It has no much larger one-base neighbor in the sample; base qualities were not kept.

Here the chain combines TRBV9 and TRBJ2-5; a weak D assignment points to TRBD2 (5 bases agree). The receptor's source is a woman in her 70s in good health. The sequencing sample was made of blood. In nucleotides, the sequence is TGTGCCAGCGCCGAGGGAGAGACCCAGTACTTC. It translates to CASAEGETQYF.